This TCR beta chain appears in the sequencing data of a study of human T cells and chemical hapten exposure. Study as a whole: 2% DPC applied to an approximately 2 cm by approximately 2 cm arm area sensitized donors. Study results and caveats: Because all patients had alopecia, their immune responses might differ from healthy ones.

This clonotype was picked up a small number of times. Its antigen is still unknown. Noted time point: patch test 3, about 24 weeks after DPC sensitization. This sample's treatment: therapeutic diphenylcyclopropenone sensitization with weekly scalp DPC. Phlebotomy was performed prior to application of every patch test. Per the study methods: Ranging from roughly 23,224 to 690,600, TCR counts per sample had a median value of roughly 96,000. A single record per CDR3 protein comes from TCRdb applying MiXCR to the RACE reads. TCRdb, not the original authors, processed these V and J calls. The sample lists 100,000 or so distinct CDR3 sequences, approximately 36% seen once, with around 2.8% in the top ten. Looked up from germline, CDR1 is MNHEY and CDR2 is SVGAGI. This CDR3 contains 15 residues. The V end lost 0 bases, the J end lost 7 bases, and 13 bases lay between the germline ends.

This receptor was taken from a man between 35 and 55 years old with alopecia areata. Some clones in this sample may be carry-over from other donors' samples. The sample was whole blood, taken in connection with sensitization to the hapten diphenylcyclopropenone (DPC). The chain carries TRBV6-5 and TRBJ2-1; perhaps TRBD2 as D (6 bases). The CDR3 here is CASSYSGTRENEQFF. The DNA for the CDR3 is TGTGCCAGCAGTTACTCAGGGACTCGAGAGAATGAGCAGTTCTTC.